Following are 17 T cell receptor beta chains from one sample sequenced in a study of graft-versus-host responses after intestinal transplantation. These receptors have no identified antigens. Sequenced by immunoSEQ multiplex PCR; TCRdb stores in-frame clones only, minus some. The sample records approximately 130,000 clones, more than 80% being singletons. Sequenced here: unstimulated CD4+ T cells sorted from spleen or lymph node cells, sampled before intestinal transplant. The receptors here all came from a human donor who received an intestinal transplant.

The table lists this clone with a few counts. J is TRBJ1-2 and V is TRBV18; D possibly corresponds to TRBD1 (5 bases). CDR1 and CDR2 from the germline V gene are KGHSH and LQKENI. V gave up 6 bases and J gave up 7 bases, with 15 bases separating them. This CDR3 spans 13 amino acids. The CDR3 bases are TGTGCCAGCTCCTCAGCGGGGGATGCTGGCTACACCTTC. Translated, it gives CASSSAGDAGYTF.

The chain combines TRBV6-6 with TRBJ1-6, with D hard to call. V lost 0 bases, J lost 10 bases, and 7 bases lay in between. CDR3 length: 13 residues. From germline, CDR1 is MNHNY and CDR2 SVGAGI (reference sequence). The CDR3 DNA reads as TGTGCCAGCAGTTACTCAGAAGGGTCACCCCTCCACTTT. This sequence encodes CASSYSEGSPLHF.

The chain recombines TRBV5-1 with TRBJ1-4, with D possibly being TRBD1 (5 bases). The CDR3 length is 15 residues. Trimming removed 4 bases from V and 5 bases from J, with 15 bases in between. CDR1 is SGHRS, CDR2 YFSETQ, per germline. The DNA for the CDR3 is TGCGCCAGCAGCCCCGGGGGGGGATACAATGAAAAACTGTTTTTT. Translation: CASSPGGGYNEKLFF.

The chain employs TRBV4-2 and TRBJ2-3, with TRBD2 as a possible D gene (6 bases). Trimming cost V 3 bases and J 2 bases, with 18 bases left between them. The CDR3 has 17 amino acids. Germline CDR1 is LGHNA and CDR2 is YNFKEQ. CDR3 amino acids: CASSHPTARGYTDTQYF. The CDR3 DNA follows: TGTGCCAGCAGCCACCCGACTGCGCGGGGCTACACAGATACGCAGTATTTT.

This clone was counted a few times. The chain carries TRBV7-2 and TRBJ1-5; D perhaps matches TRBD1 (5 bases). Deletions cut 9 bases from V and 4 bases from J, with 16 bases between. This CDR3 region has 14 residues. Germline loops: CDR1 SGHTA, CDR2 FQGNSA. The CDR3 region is CASQPGLRNQPQHF. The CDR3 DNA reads TGTGCCAGTCAACCGGGACTAAGGAATCAGCCCCAGCATTTT.

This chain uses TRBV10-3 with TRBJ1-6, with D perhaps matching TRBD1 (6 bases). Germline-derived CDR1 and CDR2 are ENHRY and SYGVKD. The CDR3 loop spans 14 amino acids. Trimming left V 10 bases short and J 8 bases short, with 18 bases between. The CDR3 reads CATTTRGDDSPLHF. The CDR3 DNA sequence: TGTGCCACCACTACTAGGGGGGATGATTCACCCCTCCACTTT.

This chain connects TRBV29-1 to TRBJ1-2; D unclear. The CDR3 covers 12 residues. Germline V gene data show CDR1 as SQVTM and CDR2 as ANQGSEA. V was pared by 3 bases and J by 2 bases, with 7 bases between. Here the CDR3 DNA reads TGCAGCGTTGAGATAGGGAACTATGGCTACACCTTC. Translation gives CSVEIGNYGYTF. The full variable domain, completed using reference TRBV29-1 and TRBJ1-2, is SAVISQKPSRDICQRGTSLTIQCQVDSQVTMMFWYRQQPGQSLTLIATANQGSEATYESGFVIDKFPISRPNLTFSTLTVSNMSPEDSSIYLCSVEIGNYGYTFGSGTRLTVV.

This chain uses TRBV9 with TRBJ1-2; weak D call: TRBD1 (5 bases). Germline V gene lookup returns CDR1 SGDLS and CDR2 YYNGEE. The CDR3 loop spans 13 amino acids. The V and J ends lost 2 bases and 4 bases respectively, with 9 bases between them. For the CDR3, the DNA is TGTGCCAGCAGCGTTTTGGGGGGCTATGGCTACACCTTC. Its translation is CASSVLGGYGYTF.

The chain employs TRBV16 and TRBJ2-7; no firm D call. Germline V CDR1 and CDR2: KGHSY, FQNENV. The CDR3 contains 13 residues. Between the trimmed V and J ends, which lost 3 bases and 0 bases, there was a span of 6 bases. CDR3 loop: CASSQGFSYEQYF. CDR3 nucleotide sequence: TGTGCCAGCAGCCAGGGGTTCTCCTACGAGCAGTACTTC. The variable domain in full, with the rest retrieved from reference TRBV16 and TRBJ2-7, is GEEVAQTPKHLVRGEGQKAKLYCAPIKGHSYVFWYQQVLKNEFKFLISFQNENVFDETGMPKERFSAKCLPNSPCSLEIQATKLEDSAVYFCASSQGFSYEQYFGPGTRLTVT.

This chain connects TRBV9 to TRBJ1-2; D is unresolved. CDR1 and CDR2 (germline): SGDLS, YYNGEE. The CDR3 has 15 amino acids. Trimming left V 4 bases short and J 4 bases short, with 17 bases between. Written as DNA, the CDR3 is TGTGCCAGCAGCCCCCCTTCTCTCGGGAGCTATGGCTACACCTTC. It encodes CASSPPSLGSYGYTF.

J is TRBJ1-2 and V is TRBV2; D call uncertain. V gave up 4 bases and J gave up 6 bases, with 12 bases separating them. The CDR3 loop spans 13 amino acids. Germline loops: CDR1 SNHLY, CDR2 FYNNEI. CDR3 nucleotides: TGTGCCAGCAGTGTCGGGGAAATCGATGGCTACACCTTC. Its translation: CASSVGEIDGYTF. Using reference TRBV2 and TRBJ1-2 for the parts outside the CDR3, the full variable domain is EPEVTQTPSHQVTQMGQEVILRCVPISNHLYFYWYRQILGQKVEFLVSFYNNEISEKSEIFDDQFSVERPDGSNFTLKIRSTKLEDSAMYFCASSVGEIDGYTFGSGTRLTVV.

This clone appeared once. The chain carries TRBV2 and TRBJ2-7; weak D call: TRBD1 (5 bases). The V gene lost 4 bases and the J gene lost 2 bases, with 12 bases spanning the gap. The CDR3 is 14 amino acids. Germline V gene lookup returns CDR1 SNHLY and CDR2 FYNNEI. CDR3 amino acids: CASSAQGAPYEQYF. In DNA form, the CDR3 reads TGTGCCAGCAGTGCTCAGGGCGCGCCCTACGAGCAGTACTTC.

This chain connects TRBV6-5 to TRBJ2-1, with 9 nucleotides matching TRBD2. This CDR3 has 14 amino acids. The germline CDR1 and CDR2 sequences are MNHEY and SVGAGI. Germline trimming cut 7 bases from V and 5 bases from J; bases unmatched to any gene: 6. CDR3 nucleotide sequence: TGTGCCAGCACTCGGACTAGCGTCCACAATGAGCAGTTCTTC. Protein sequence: CASTRTSVHNEQFF.

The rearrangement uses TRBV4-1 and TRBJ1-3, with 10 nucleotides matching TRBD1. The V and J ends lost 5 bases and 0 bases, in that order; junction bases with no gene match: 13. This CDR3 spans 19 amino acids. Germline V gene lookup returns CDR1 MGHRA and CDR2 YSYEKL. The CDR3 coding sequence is TGCGCCAGCAGCGCCGGACAGGGGGAGACGCGGTCCTCTGGAAACACCATATATTTT. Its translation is CASSAGQGETRSSGNTIYF.

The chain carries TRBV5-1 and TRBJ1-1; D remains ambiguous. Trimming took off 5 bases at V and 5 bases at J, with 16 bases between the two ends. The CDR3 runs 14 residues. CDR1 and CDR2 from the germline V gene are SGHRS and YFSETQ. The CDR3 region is CASRGGFLKTEAFF. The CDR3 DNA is TGCGCCAGCAGGGGCGGATTTCTAAAGACTGAAGCTTTCTTT.

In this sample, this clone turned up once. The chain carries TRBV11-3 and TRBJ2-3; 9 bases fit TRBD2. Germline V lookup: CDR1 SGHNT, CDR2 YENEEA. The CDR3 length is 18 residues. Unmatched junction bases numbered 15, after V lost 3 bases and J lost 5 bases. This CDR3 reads CASSFRTEGLAHRDTQYF. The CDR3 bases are TGTGCCAGCAGCTTTCGCACCGAGGGACTAGCCCATCGAGATACGCAGTATTTT.

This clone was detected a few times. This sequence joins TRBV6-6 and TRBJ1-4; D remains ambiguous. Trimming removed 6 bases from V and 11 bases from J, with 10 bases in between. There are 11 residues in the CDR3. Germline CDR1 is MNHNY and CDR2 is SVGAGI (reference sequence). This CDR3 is CASSDGWKLFF. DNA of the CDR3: TGTGCCAGCAGCGACGGGTGGAAACTGTTTTTT.